A selection of T cell receptor beta chains follows, all from one sample in a study of low-dose radiotherapy and immunotherapy resistance in tumors. TCRdb independently ran MiXCR on the reads; one entry per CDR3 protein. The sample lists about 82,000 distinct CDR3 sequences, over 15% occurring once. Sequenced material: PBMCs, taken before treatment. The receptors stem from a male donor with prostate cancer. The CDR3 runs from the conserved cysteine through the conserved F or W. The D gene is left open where the match is weak. The size of a clone is reported for some rows only, either as once, few or many, or as a class for expanded clones.

TRBJ1-6,many,13,-,TRBV2,TGTGCCAGCAGGGGGGGCTTTGGATCACCCCTCCACTTT,CASRGGFGSPLHF
TRBJ1-3,many,16,-,TRBV12-3/TRBV12-4,TGTGCCAGCAGGCGCCCAGGCTCCCTCTACGGAAACACCATATATTTT,CASRRPGSLYGNTIYF
TRBJ1-4,many,16,-,TRBV12-5,TGTGCTAGTGGCCCCCCTGGGGGGTATTCGAGCGAAAAACTGTTTTTT,CASGPPGGYSSEKLFF
TRBJ1-4,few,14,-,TRBV6-2/TRBV6-3,-,CASSFGGKLFFFFF
TRBJ1-3,many,14,-,TRBV29-1,TGCAGCGTCACCGGGACGTCGGGTGGAAACACCATATATTTT,CSVTGTSGGNTIYF
TRBJ1-2,-,12,-,TRBV20-1,TGCAGTGCCCCCCGCGCGAACTATGGCTACACCTTC,CSAPRANYGYTF
TRBJ2-7,-,16,TRBD2,TRBV6-2/TRBV6-3,TGTGCCAGCAGTTACTCGACTGGACTAGCGAGATACGAGCAGTACTTC,CASSYSTGLARYEQYF
TRBJ2-3,many,15,TRBD1,TRBV5-1,TGCGCCAGCAGCCGAGACAGGGTTGGCACAGATACGCAGTATTTT,CASSRDRVGTDTQYF
TRBJ2-1,many,15,TRBD1,TRBV4-3,TGCGCCAGCAGCCAAGATAGGACAGGGCGAAATGAGCAGTTCTTC,CASSQDRTGRNEQFF
TRBJ1-2,many,13,-,TRBV5-3,TGTGCCAGCAGCTCCGGACACTTATATGGCTACACCTTC,CASSSGHLYGYTF
TRBJ1-2,many,14,-,TRBV6-2/TRBV6-3,TGTGCCAGCAGTTACTCGGACAGAAACTATGGCTACACCTTC,CASSYSDRNYGYTF
TRBJ2-1,many,19,TRBD2,TRBV12-3/TRBV12-4,TGTGCCAGCAGTTTCAGAGGGGTGGGGACTAGCGGGACCTACAATGAGCAGTTCTTC,CASSFRGVGTSGTYNEQFF
TRBJ1-1,many,14,-,TRBV6-5,TGTGCCAGCAGTTCCCGCCGCAGGGGATTGTTGGCTTTCTTT,CASSSRRRGLLAFF
TRBJ1-5,-,15,-,TRBV18,TGTGCCAGCTCAGCTACAGGGAATAGCAATCAGCCCCAGCATTTT,CASSATGNSNQPQHF
TRBJ2-1,many,16,-,TRBV12-3/TRBV12-4,TGTGCCAGCAGTTCAACCTTTCGCCAGGGCACCAATGAGCAGTTCTTC,CASSSTFRQGTNEQFF
TRBJ1-1,-,14,-,TRBV12-3/TRBV12-4,TGTGCCAGCAGGCGTCCCCCGGGATATACTGAAGCTTTCTTT,CASRRPPGYTEAFF
TRBJ1-3,many,16,TRBD1,TRBV7-8,TGTGCCAGCAGCCCAACCGACAGGGAATCTGGAAACACCATATATTTT,CASSPTDRESGNTIYF
TRBJ1-5,-,15,TRBD1,TRBV5-4,TGTGCCAGCAGCATAGACAGGGGTATAGTTCAGCCCCAGCATTTT,CASSIDRGIVQPQHF
TRBJ2-5,-,16,-,TRBV27,TGTGCCAGCAGTGGAGGGCAGGGGGGTACCCAAGAGACCCAGTACTTC,CASSGGQGGTQETQYF
TRBJ2-1,many,12,-,TRBV6-2/TRBV6-3,TGTGCCAGCAGTTACCGGGACAATTTGCTGTTCTTC,CASSYRDNLLFF
TRBJ1-5,many,13,-,TRBV7-2,TGTGCCAGCAGCTTAACGGGGAGACATCCCCAGCATTTT,CASSLTGRHPQHF
TRBJ2-7,-,16,-,TRBV5-1,TGCGCCAGCAGCTTGGTGTCGTGGGAGAGCTCCTACGAGCAGCACTTC,CASSLVSWESSYEQHF
TRBJ2-1,many,15,-,TRBV28,TGTGCCAGCAGTGGCCAGTCCGTCTCCTACAATGAGCAGTTCTTC,CASSGQSVSYNEQFF
TRBJ2-5,many,12,-,TRBV29-1,TGCAGCGTTGTCGTCGGACAAGAGACCCAGTACTTC,CSVVVGQETQYF
TRBJ1-3,many,16,TRBD1,TRBV28,TGTGCCAGCAGTTTTGCCGGGGACAGCTCTGGAAACACCATATATTTT,CASSFAGDSSGNTIYF
TRBJ2-2,many,16,TRBD2,TRBV19,TGTGCCAGTAGTACCCTGAGCGGGAGTAATACCGGGGAGCTGTTTTTT,CASSTLSGSNTGELFF
TRBJ1-5,few,14,-,TRBV6-2/TRBV6-3,TGTGCCAGCAGTTTTGTTTTCAGCAATCAGCCCCAGCATTTT,CASSFVFSNQPQHF
TRBJ1-1,many,15,-,TRBV5-4,TGTGCCAGCAGCTTGATCTCAAGGGAGAACACTGAAGCTTTCTTT,CASSLISRENTEAFF
TRBJ2-1,few,12,-,TRBV6-2/TRBV6-3,TGTGCCAGCAGCTCGACGGACAATGAGCAGTTCTTC,CASSSTDNEQFF
TRBJ1-2,many,17,-,TRBV6-2/TRBV6-3,TGTGCCAGCAGTTCAAGACTCACCGGGACACTCAACTATGGCTACACCTTC,CASSSRLTGTLNYGYTF
TRBJ1-5,many,16,-,TRBV19,TGTGCCAGTAGTAGGGACCCCGGGCGAGGGGGTCAGCCCCAGCATTTT,CASSRDPGRGGQPQHF
TRBJ2-7,many,13,-,TRBV5-1,TGCGCCAGCAGCTTGGGACTACAGTACGAGCAGTACTTC,CASSLGLQYEQYF
TRBJ2-4,-,14,TRBD1,TRBV2,TGTGCCAGCAGTGTGGGACAGGGGGAAAACATTCAGTACTTC,CASSVGQGENIQYF
TRBJ2-1,-,17,TRBD2,TRBV9,TGTGCCAGCAGCCCCCTAGCGGGGGGGCCACCCTACAATGAGCAGTTCTTC,CASSPLAGGPPYNEQFF
TRBJ2-7,many,14,TRBD2,TRBV7-2,TGTGCCAGCAGCTCCCCCGCGCGGGGGGTTGTGCAGTACTTC,CASSSPARGVVQYF
TRBJ1-1,many,16,-,TRBV19,TGTGCCAGCGGCTCGGCGGAGGCGACTGGAGGAGCCGGAGCTTTCTTT,CASGSAEATGGAGAFF
TRBJ2-5,many,15,-,TRBV6-1,TGTGCCAGCACTGAAAACACCCAACCCTTGGAGACCCAGTACTTC,CASTENTQPLETQYF
TRBJ2-7,few,15,TRBD2,TRBV12-3/TRBV12-4,TGTGCCAGCAGGCGGGGACTAGCGGGAGCCGGCGAGCAGTACTTC,CASRRGLAGAGEQYF
TRBJ2-3,-,13,TRBD2,TRBV6-2/TRBV6-3,TGTGCCAGCAGTTACGGCGGGGGGAATACGCAGTATTTT,CASSYGGGNTQYF
TRBJ1-4,few,14,-,TRBV5-1,TGCGCCAGCAGCTTGATGGGGTTCGGAGAAAAACTGTTTTTT,CASSLMGFGEKLFF
TRBJ2-4,many,16,TRBD1,TRBV5-5,TGTGCCAGCAGCGCATGGGGGACAGGGAAAAAAAACATTCAGTACTTC,CASSAWGTGKKNIQYF
TRBJ2-7,many,15,-,TRBV28,TGTGCCAGCAGTCTACGAGACTTTGACTCCTACGAGCAGTACTTC,CASSLRDFDSYEQYF
TRBJ2-5,many,15,-,TRBV5-1,TGCGCCAGCAGCTTGGCCGGGACTTTCCAAGAGACCCAGTACTTC,CASSLAGTFQETQYF
TRBJ1-3,many,15,-,TRBV18,TGTGCCAGCTCACGGGACACGAGCTCTGGAAACACCATATATTTT,CASSRDTSSGNTIYF
TRBJ2-1,many,19,TRBD2,TRBV5-1,TGCGCCAGCAGCTCGGCTAGCGGAAGCTCTTTAAGCTCCTACAATGAGCAGTTCTTC,CASSSASGSSLSSYNEQFF
TRBJ1-5,many,14,-,TRBV7-2,TGTGCCAGCAGTCCTTCCTATCCGGGCCAGCCCCAGCATTTT,CASSPSYPGQPQHF
TRBJ2-1,many,14,-,TRBV5-1,TGCGCCAGCAGTATAGGAGGAGGCGGCAATGAGCAGTTCTTC,CASSIGGGGNEQFF
TRBJ2-7,many,16,-,TRBV6-5,TGTGCCAGCAGTTACTCTAGGGGCTTGAGCTCCTACGAGCAGTACTTC,CASSYSRGLSSYEQYF
TRBJ2-7,-,19,-,TRBV24-1,TGTGCCACCAGTGATTCACCCTCCTCGGCCGGGACTGGGACCTACGAGCAGTACTTC,CATSDSPSSAGTGTYEQYF
TRBJ2-1,-,16,-,TRBV11-2,TGTGCCAGCAAACGGGTTCCCCAACCCTCCTACAATGAGCAGTTCTTC,CASKRVPQPSYNEQFF
TRBJ2-7,many,12,-,TRBV5-1,TGCGCCAGCAGCTTGGTCGGGGACGAGCAGTACTTC,CASSLVGDEQYF
TRBJ2-1,many,17,TRBD2,TRBV5-1,TGCGCCAGCAGCCTGGAGGAAGGGCCAGCGGGGTCGAATGAGCAGTTCTTC,CASSLEEGPAGSNEQFF
TRBJ2-7,-,12,-,TRBV10-3,TGTGCCATCAGTGAGACGGAGAGTGAGCAGTACTTC,CAISETESEQYF
TRBJ2-7,-,14,-,TRBV28,TGTGCCAGTGGGGGGGGCGGGAGCTCCTACGAGCAGTACTTC,CASGGGGSSYEQYF
TRBJ2-5,many,15,-,TRBV4-2,TGTGCCAGCAGCCAAGCTGCCCAGGGGCGAGAGGCCCAGTACTTC,CASSQAAQGREAQYF